This TCR beta chain was captured by sequencing in a study of blood T cells in healthy people across ages. Study observations and caveats: A conclusive naive versus antigen-experienced comparison was prevented by the unsorted PBMCs. Roughly linearly, TCR beta diversity per million T cells fell as age increased.

A J-beta primer mix and a sample-barcoded 5' primer were used in a second PCR of roughly 6 to 11 cycles. Each TCR beta cDNA got a 12-nucleotide random molecular identifier. TCRdb ran MiXCR on the 5' RACE reads and lists one entry per CDR3 protein. There are about 1,500,000 distinct CDR3 sequences in the sample; roughly 27% occur only once, and about 8% lies in the top ten. Trimming pared 4 bases from V and 3 bases from J, leaving 12 bases between. CDR3 length: 14 amino acids. Germline V gene data show CDR1 as SGHRS and CDR2 as YFSETQ. The individuals who served as donors were healthy Caucasians living in Russia, aged roughly 6 to 100. Worth noting for this clonotype: The antigen remains unidentified.

This TCR was recovered from a woman aged 25 to 39 in good health. Sequencing input: blood. This chain uses TRBV5-1 with TRBJ2-3; perhaps TRBD1 as D (6 bases). For the CDR3, the DNA is TGCGCCAGCAGCCCCCAGGACAGTACAGATACGCAGTATTTT. Its protein is CASSPQDSTDTQYF.